The 26 T cell receptor beta chains in this list originate from one sample, sequenced in a study of breast tumors, draining lymph nodes, adjacent tissues. TCRdb independently ran MiXCR on the multiplex PCR reads; one entry per CDR3 protein. The sample has about 230,000 distinct CDR3 sequences, less than 40% seen once. The lymph nodes were axillary draining lymph nodes from breast cancer patients. Sample: axillary lymph node tissue. The receptor set was obtained from a female donor with breast cancer. Some clones in this sample may be carry-over from other donors' samples.

This clonotype has a count of ten or more. The rearrangement uses TRBV7-6 and TRBJ2-5; 8 bases are shared with TRBD1. Trimming cost V 5 bases and J 1 base; bases outside gene matches: 3. This CDR3 is built from 14 residues. CDR1 and CDR2 (germline): SGHVS, FNYEAQ. The CDR3 is CASSLGQGQETQYF. CDR3 DNA sequence: TGTGCCAGCAGCCTCGGACAGGGCCAAGAGACCCAGTACTTC.

V usage is TRBV7-9 and J usage is TRBJ2-2; 9 positions agree with TRBD2. The CDR3 totals 17 residues. V shed 5 bases, J shed 1 base, and the junction held 8 bases outside the gene matches. Germline CDR1 reads SEHNR; CDR2 reads FQNEAQ (reference sequence). DNA for the CDR3: TGTGCCAGCAGCCCCACCCGACTAGCGGTGAACACCGGGGAGCTGTTTTTT. This encodes CASSPTRLAVNTGELFF.

On this clonotype itself: No DNA is shown, since the ends of the CDR3 on it are uncertain; the CDR3 is the one TCRdb lists. The chain links TRBV7-6 to TRBJ1-2. Counting both end residues, the CDR3 totals 14 amino acids. Per the germline V gene, CDR1 is SGHVS and CDR2 is FNYEAQ. This CDR3 reads CASSLGGEGYGCTF.

J is TRBJ2-5 and V is TRBV10-2; D might be TRBD1 or TRBD2, each matching 5 bases. Trimming removed 0 bases at V and 4 bases at J, with 6 bases between. The CDR3 extends over 13 amino acids. From germline, CDR1 is WSHSY and CDR2 SAAADI. The CDR3 DNA sequence: TGCGCCAGCAGTGAGTCGGGGACAGAGACCCAGTACTTC. Translation: CASSESGTETQYF.

Remarks on this clonotype: A read error may be the cause here, since a much bigger clone is one base away. V is TRBV6-5 and J is TRBJ1-2; 7 bases fit TRBD1. This CDR3 is 13 amino acids long. Per germline, CDR1 MNHEY and CDR2 SVGAGI. V lost 4 bases, J lost 8 bases, and 7 bases stayed unmatched. CDR3 in amino acids: CASSSEAGGGYTF. CDR3 nucleotide sequence: TGTGCCAGCAGTTCCGAGGCAGGGGGAGGCTACACCTTC.

This clonotype was observed many times. The chain couples TRBV25-1 to TRBJ2-7, with 8 nucleotides matching TRBD1. The length of the CDR3 is 14 residues. V gave up 7 bases and J gave up 3 bases; unmatched junction bases: 8. Germline CDR1 is MGHDK and CDR2 is SYGVNS. The CDR3 region has the DNA TGTGCCAGCAAAGGAACAGGGGGAGTCTACGAGCAGTACTTC. It yields the protein CASKGTGGVYEQYF.

The J gene is TRBJ1-1, the V gene TRBV20-1, with 9 bases that match TRBD1. Germline lookup yields CDR1 DFQATT and CDR2 SNEGSKA (reference sequence). The CDR3 has 13 amino acids. The V segment lost 4 bases and the J segment 4 bases; nucleotides outside the gene matches: 4. The DNA of the CDR3 is TGCAGTGCTAAGGACAGGGGAGGCACTGAAGCTTTCTTT. It is translated as CSAKDRGGTEAFF.

The rearrangement uses TRBV19 and TRBJ2-6; 7 bases are a match to TRBD2. CDR3 length: 15 amino acids. Germline loops: CDR1 LNHDA, CDR2 SQIVND (reference sequence). After removal of 4 bases from V and 2 bases from J, the junction contained 2 bases not matched to a gene. This CDR3 reads CASSKSGTGANVLTF. The DNA for the CDR3 is TGTGCCAGTAGTAAGAGCGGGACTGGGGCCAACGTCCTGACTTTC.

A remark on this clonotype: The junction shows a germline mismatch at one end, possibly a read error. The chain is built from TRBV20-1 and TRBJ2-1; D ambiguous. Per the germline V gene, CDR1 is DFQATT and CDR2 is SNEGSKA (reference sequence). This CDR3 contains 13 residues. CDR3 in amino acids: CSARDRLFNGQFF. The CDR3 DNA sequence: TGCAGTGCTAGAGACCGGCTTTTCAATGGGCAGTTCTTC.

As regards this clonotype: Possible read error: a much larger clone is one base away. V gene TRBV19 combines with J gene TRBJ2-4, with TRBD2 matching 10 bases. The germline V gene encodes CDR1 LNHDA and CDR2 SQIVND (reference sequence). The length of the CDR3 is 15 residues. The CDR3: CATTQREGARNIQYF. CDR3 nucleotides: TGTGCCACAACCCAGCGGGAGGGAGCCAGAAACATTCAGTACTTC. The full variable domain, rest sourced from reference TRBV19 and TRBJ2-4, is DGGITQSPKYLFRKEGQNVTLSCEQNLNHDAMYWYRQDPGQGLRLIYYSQIVNDFQKGDIAEGYSVSREKKESFPLTVTSAQKNPTAFYLCATTQREGARNIQYFGAGTRLSVL.

Of note for this clonotype: Since no conserved phenylalanine or tryptophan closes the CDR3, a read error is the likely cause. No DNA is shown, since the ends of the CDR3 on it are uncertain; the CDR3 is the one TCRdb lists. V is TRBV7-9 and J is TRBJ2-7. The CDR3 has 12 residues if both end residues are counted. Germline CDR1 SEHNR, CDR2 FQNEAQ (reference sequence). CDR3 sequence reads: CASSLTSVRAVL.

In the case of this clonotype: An end of the junction does not agree with germline; a read error may underlie this. CDR3 in amino acids: CASSLGGSGELFF. The CDR3 nucleotides are TGTGCTAGCAGCTTAGGGGGCTCTGGGGAGCTGTTTTTT. This rearrangement joins TRBV7-7 to TRBJ2-2, with 7 bases that match TRBD1. The germline CDR1 and CDR2 sequences are SSHAT and FNYEAQ (reference sequence). The CDR3 has 13 amino acids.

The chain combines TRBV6-1 with TRBJ2-1; 12 bases line up with TRBD2. CDR1 is MNHNS and CDR2 is SASEGT in the germline V gene. The CDR3 is 17 residues long. With V trimmed by 7 bases and J by 6 bases, 13 bases remained unmatched. The CDR3 region is CASNTGTSGQVFNEQFF. As DNA, the CDR3 is TGTGCCAGCAACACCGGGACTAGCGGGCAGGTGTTCAATGAGCAGTTCTTC.

As regards this clonotype: Since a much larger clone is just one base distant, this may be a read error. V and J are TRBV12-3 or TRBV12-4 and TRBJ2-1; TRBD2 matches 8 bases. V gave up 1 base and J gave up 15 bases; unmatched junction bases: 8. The CDR3 spans 13 residues. The CDR3 loop is CASSLGRAGDRFF. The CDR3 bases are TGTGCCAGCAGTTTAGGGCGAGCGGGAGATAGGTTCTTC.

Many counts were recorded for this clonotype. The chain uses TRBV7-2 and TRBJ2-1; D unclear. Trimming took 2 bases from V and 2 from J, leaving 7 bases between them. This CDR3 region has 14 residues. The germline CDR1 and CDR2 sequences are SGHTA and FQGNSA. The CDR3 region has the DNA TGTGCCAGCAGCTTACGGTCAGCCTACAATGAGCAGTTCTTC. Its protein product is CASSLRSAYNEQFF.

This clonotype was seen repeatedly, ten times or more. The genes are TRBV4-1 and TRBJ2-1, with 9 bases matching TRBD2. V shed 2 bases, J shed 7 bases, and the junction held 9 bases outside the gene matches. Per germline, CDR1 MGHRA and CDR2 YSYEKL. The CDR3 spans 16 residues. The CDR3 DNA sequence: TGCGCCAGCAGCCAATCTTTAGCGGGAGTTTTGAATGAGCAGTTCTTC. Translating gives CASSQSLAGVLNEQFF.

This clonotype appeared many times. The chain couples TRBV6-5 to TRBJ1-6; weak D call: TRBD1 (6 bases). Germline lookup yields CDR1 MNHEY and CDR2 SVGAGI. The CDR3 loop spans 16 amino acids. Trimming took 0 bases from V and 6 from J, leaving 12 bases between them. CDR3 protein: CASSYSTGRRNSPLHF. In DNA, the CDR3 is TGTGCCAGCAGTTACTCAACAGGGAGACGTAATTCACCCCTCCACTTT.

Of note for this clonotype: At one boundary the junction diverges from the germline segment, which might be a read error. The rearrangement joins TRBV5-1 to TRBJ2-2; D could derive from TRBD1 or TRBD2 (6 bases each). The germline V gene encodes CDR1 SGHRS and CDR2 YFSETQ. This CDR3 is built from 20 residues. The CDR3 protein is CANSPLPQGRLGYGTGELFF. CDR3 nucleotide sequence: TGCGCCAACAGCCCACTCCCGCAGGGGAGGTTAGGATATGGCACCGGGGAGCTGTTTTTT.

Many counts were recorded for this clonotype. The V call is TRBV12-3 or TRBV12-4, the J call TRBJ2-7; D gene ambiguous. Trimming cost V 6 bases and J 3 bases, with 18 bases left between them. The CDR3 has 15 residues. The CDR3 region is CASRPDGLGVYEQYF. The CDR3 DNA reads as TGTGCCAGCAGACCCGACGGTCTAGGTGTCTACGAGCAGTACTTC.

This rearrangement joins TRBV6-5 to TRBJ2-3, with 7 bases that match TRBD2. The V gene end was trimmed by 5 bases and the J gene end by 1 base; junction bases not matched to a gene: 6. The CDR3 covers 15 residues. Germline V gives CDR1 MNHEY, CDR2 SVGAGI. For the CDR3, the DNA is TGTGCCAGCAGTCATCGGGGGAGGGGCACAGATACGCAGTATTTT. Protein: CASSHRGRGTDTQYF.

This clonotype has at least ten counts. The V gene is TRBV30, the J gene TRBJ1-6; possible D gene TRBD1, 5 bases. Between the trimmed V and J ends, which lost 5 bases and 6 bases, there was a span of 11 bases. CDR1 and CDR2 (germline): GTSNPN, SVGIG (reference sequence). The length of the CDR3 is 13 residues. The CDR3 nucleotides read TGTGCCTGGGGTGGACATTTTAATTCACCCCTCCACTTT. Translating it yields CAWGGHFNSPLHF.

This clonotype was seen repeatedly, ten times or more. The chain carries TRBV7-3 and TRBJ2-1; D remains unclear. The CDR3 sequence is 12 residues long. Germline values: CDR1 SGHTA, CDR2 FQGTGA. V was cut by 4 bases and J by 9 bases, with 10 bases left in between. This chain's CDR3 is CASSSLVGEQFF. CDR3 in DNA: TGTGCCAGCAGCTCCTTAGTAGGTGAGCAGTTCTTC.

This clonotype has at least ten counts. In DNA form, the CDR3 reads TGTGCCAGTAGTATTGACAGGGAGGGCAATCAGCCCCAGCATTTT. Protein product: CASSIDREGNQPQHF. V usage is TRBV19 and J usage is TRBJ1-5; TRBD1 matches 7 bases. V dropped 3 bases and J dropped 2; count of bases not matched to a gene: 4. Germline V gives CDR1 LNHDA, CDR2 SQIVND (reference sequence). The CDR3 is 15 residues long.

This clonotype came up a few times. The gene calls are TRBV6-1 and TRBJ2-4; D possibly uses TRBD1 or TRBD2 (5 bases each). This CDR3 comprises 17 residues. V was cut by 1 base and J by 0 bases, with 13 bases left in between. The germline CDR1 and CDR2 sequences are MNHNS and SASEGT. The CDR3 region is CASSEEWGTLAKNIQYF. The CDR3 DNA reads TGTGCCAGCAGTGAAGAATGGGGGACCTTAGCCAAAAACATTCAGTACTTC.

The chain joins TRBV25-1 to TRBJ1-1; a possible D gene is TRBD1 (6 bases). Trimming stripped 3 bases from V and 1 base from J, with 12 bases between. Germline lookup yields CDR1 MGHDK and CDR2 SYGVNS. This CDR3 spans 15 amino acids. The CDR3 sequence is CASSDHEGGNTEAFF. The CDR3 DNA reads TGTGCCAGCAGTGACCACGAGGGGGGGAACACTGAAGCTTTCTTT.

A single count supports this clonotype. This chain links TRBV11-2 with TRBJ1-2; the match to TRBD1 covers 7 bases. The ends lost 5 bases at V and 6 bases at J; junction bases unmatched: 6. Germline V gene lookup returns CDR1 SGHAT and CDR2 FQNNGV. The CDR3 spans 13 residues. Written as DNA, the CDR3 is TGTGCCAGCAGCCCACAGGGGTTCGATGGCTACACCTTC. The encoded protein is CASSPQGFDGYTF.